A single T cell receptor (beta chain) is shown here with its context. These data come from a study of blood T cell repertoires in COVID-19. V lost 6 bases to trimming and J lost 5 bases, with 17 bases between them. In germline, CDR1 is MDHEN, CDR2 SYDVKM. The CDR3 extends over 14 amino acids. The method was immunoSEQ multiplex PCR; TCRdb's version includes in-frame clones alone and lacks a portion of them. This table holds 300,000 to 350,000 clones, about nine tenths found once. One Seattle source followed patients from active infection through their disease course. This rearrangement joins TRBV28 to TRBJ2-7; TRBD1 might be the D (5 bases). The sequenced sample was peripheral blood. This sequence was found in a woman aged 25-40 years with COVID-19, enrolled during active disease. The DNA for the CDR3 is TGTGCCAGCAGGGACACAGGAAGCCGGAACGAGCAGTACTTC. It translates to CASRDTGSRNEQYF.